This T cell receptor beta chain stems from a study of prognosis after radiotherapy for stage I lung cancer. Genomic DNA was the source, and TCR beta CDR3 was amplified from it by two-round multiplex PCR. Every TRBV and TRBJ gene had its own specific primer in first-round PCR. MiXCR, applied by TCRdb to the multiplex PCR reads, yields one record per CDR3 protein. The sample yields some 38,000 distinct CDR3 sequences, roughly 25% seen once. This clonotype was found many times. As yet, its antigen is unknown. General study points: Divergent TRBV and TRBJ gene usage has reportedly been observed between patients with and without metastases.

Source: PBMCs, taken before or after stereotactic body radiation therapy (not recorded which). The sequence was collected from a donor over 45 with non-small cell lung cancer.

CDR3 DNA sequence: TGTGCCAGCAGGGGACAGGGGGGCTGGGATCAGCCCCAGCATTTT. Protein: CASRGQGGWDQPQHF. The rearrangement uses TRBV27 and TRBJ1-5; 11 bases align to TRBD1. The CDR3 totals 15 residues. V trimming: 6 bases; J trimming: 5 bases; junction bases outside the gene matches: 6. Germline loops: CDR1 MNHEY, CDR2 SMNVEV (reference sequence).